The T cell receptor beta chain under discussion was sequenced for a study of a mutant IDH1 vaccine in newly diagnosed glioma. Trimming took 5 bases from V and 5 from J, leaving 16 bases between them. The length of the CDR3 is 14 residues. The germline V gene has CDR1 MDHEN and CDR2 SYDVKM. Study-wide findings and caveats: Apparently, pseudoprogression bore no relation to changes among the top peripheral T cell clonotypes.

Notes on this clone: The antigen remains undetermined.

This table comes from immunoSEQ multiplex PCR, and its TCRdb copy is limited to in-frame clones, with some not included. This sample has tens of thousands of clones, with about 80% found just once. Specified time point: baseline, week 1 (first vaccination visit). Treatment specified: pre-vaccination baseline after standard-of-care therapy. V usage is TRBV28 and J usage is TRBJ2-7, with D tentatively TRBD2 (5 bases). This receptor was taken from a man aged 45-60 years with glioma. Some clones in this sample may be carry-over from other donors' samples. The source was peripheral blood mononuclear cells (PBMCs), collected from a glioma patient treated with radiotherapy, temozolomide or both. This chain's CDR3 is CASSPGNRPHEQYF. CDR3 in DNA: TGTGCCAGCAGTCCCGGGAATCGCCCCCACGAGCAGTACTTC.